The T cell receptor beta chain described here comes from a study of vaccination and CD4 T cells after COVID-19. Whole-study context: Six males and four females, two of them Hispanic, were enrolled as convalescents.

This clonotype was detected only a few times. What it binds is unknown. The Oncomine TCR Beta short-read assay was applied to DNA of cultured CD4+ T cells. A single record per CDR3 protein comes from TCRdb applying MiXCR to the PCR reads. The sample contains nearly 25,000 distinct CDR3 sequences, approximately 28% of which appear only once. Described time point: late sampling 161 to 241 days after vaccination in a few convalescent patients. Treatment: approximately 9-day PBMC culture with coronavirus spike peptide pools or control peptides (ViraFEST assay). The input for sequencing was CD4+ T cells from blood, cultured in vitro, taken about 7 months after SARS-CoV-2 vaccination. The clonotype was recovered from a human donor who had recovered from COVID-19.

CDR3 sequence reads: CSARGQGGGGDTQYF. The CDR3 nucleotides are TGCAGCGCCCGGGGACAGGGGGGCGGCGGGGATACGCAGTATTTT. The V call is TRBV29-1, the J call TRBJ2-3, with TRBD1 matching 11 bases. The CDR3 runs to 15 residues. V was pared by 7 bases and J by 6 bases, with 12 bases of the junction left unmatched. Germline loops: CDR1 SQVTM, CDR2 ANQGSEA.